Sequencing of this TCR beta chain was carried out in a study of breast tumors, draining lymph nodes, adjacent tissues. Regarding the study as a whole: Luminal-like breast cancer showed significantly greater tumor-nontumor repertoire similarity than basal-like breast cancer did.

TCRdb independently ran MiXCR on the multiplex PCR reads; one entry per CDR3 protein. The sample carries some 230,000 distinct CDR3 sequences, nearly 35% recorded once. This clonotype was detected only a few times. Antigen specificity is unknown. Samples came from axillary lymph nodes draining the breast cancer. Trimming pared 6 bases from V and 10 bases from J, leaving 10 bases between. There are 11 residues in the CDR3. Looked up from germline, CDR1 is SNHLY and CDR2 is FYNNEI. This TCR came from a female donor with breast cancer. Some clones in this sample may be carry-over from other donors' samples. Sequenced sample: axillary lymph node tissue. The gene calls are TRBV2 and TRBJ2-1, with unresolved D. The CDR3 loop reads CASSQSTEQFF. CDR3 nucleotides: TGTGCCAGCAGCCAATCGACGGAGCAGTTCTTC.